Shown below are 14 T cell receptor beta chains from a single sample sequenced in a study of T cell responses to AZD1222 COVID-19 vaccine. The assay was immunoSEQ multiplex PCR, and TCRdb's table has in-frame clones only and misses some. The sample carries 110,000 or so clones, around 88% recorded once. Sequencing used peripheral blood, obtained 28 days after the second AZD1222 dose. These receptor sequences come from an adult who received the AZD1222 COVID-19 vaccine.

The V and J genes are TRBV19 and TRBJ1-5, with a tentative D call TRBD1 (5 bases). CDR1 and CDR2 from the germline V gene are LNHDA and SQIVND (reference sequence). There are 15 residues in the CDR3. V was pared by 5 bases and J by 0 bases, with 11 bases between. The CDR3 nucleotides are TGTGCCAGTAGTCTGGCAGACAGTAGCAATCAGCCCCAGCATTTT. Translating gives CASSLADSSNQPQHF.

The V and J genes are TRBV2 and TRBJ1-5; possible D gene TRBD1, 6 bases. V gave up 3 bases and J gave up 4 bases, with 10 bases separating them. The CDR3 totals 14 residues. Germline CDR1 reads SNHLY; CDR2 reads FYNNEI. CDR3 amino acids: CASSEWTENQPQHF. CDR3 sequence (DNA): TGTGCCAGCAGTGAGTGGACAGAAAATCAGCCCCAGCATTTT.

The gene calls are TRBV5-1 and TRBJ1-1; D is undetermined. Germline CDR1 reads SGHRS; CDR2 reads YFSETQ. This CDR3 spans 15 amino acids. Trimming stripped 3 bases from V and 0 bases from J, with 12 bases between. The CDR3 region has the DNA TGCGCCAGCAGCTCGGAGGGAGGACTGAACACTGAAGCTTTCTTT. Translation gives CASSSEGGLNTEAFF.

The gene calls are TRBV12-5 and TRBJ2-1; D is undetermined. Trimming stripped 6 bases from V and 0 bases from J, with 12 bases between. Germline CDR1 and CDR2: LGHNT and FRNRAP. This CDR3 comprises 15 residues. CDR3 sequence reads: CASGPTVNSYNEQFF. Here the CDR3 DNA reads TGTGCTAGTGGGCCCACAGTCAACTCCTACAATGAGCAGTTCTTC.

The rearrangement joins TRBV5-4 to TRBJ1-1; D not resolved. CDR3 length equals 13 residues. V was shortened by 5 bases and J by 4 bases, with 12 bases between the two germline ends. Germline CDR1 SGHNT, CDR2 YYREEE (reference sequence). This CDR3 is CASRRAGSTEAFF. In DNA, the CDR3 is TGTGCCAGCAGGAGGGCTGGGTCCACTGAAGCTTTCTTT.

J is TRBJ1-1 and V is TRBV18; D remains unclear. V was pared by 0 bases and J by 7 bases, with 6 bases between. This CDR3 has 12 residues. Germline values: CDR1 KGHSH, CDR2 LQKENI. CDR3 DNA sequence: TGTGCCAGCTCACCACCGCGGGGTGAAGCTTTCTTT. It encodes CASSPPRGEAFF.

This clone was seen at least ten times. The chain carries TRBV6-5 and TRBJ1-5; TRBD1 matches 8 bases. In germline, CDR1 is MNHEY, CDR2 SVGAGI. The CDR3 consists of 14 residues. The V gene end was trimmed by 6 bases and the J gene end by 2 bases; junction bases not matched to a gene: 3. As DNA, the CDR3 is TGTGCCAGCAGGGACAGGGTAGGCAATCAGCCCCAGCATTTT. Encoded protein: CASRDRVGNQPQHF.

J is TRBJ2-5 and V is TRBV9; 7 bases align to TRBD1. Germline CDR1 and CDR2: SGDLS and YYNGEE. V lost 4 bases to trimming and J lost 5 bases; unmatched junction nucleotides: 8. The CDR3 loop spans 14 amino acids. DNA of the CDR3: TGTGCCAGCAGCTTGCGACAGGGATTTGAGACCCAGTACTTC. Its protein product is CASSLRQGFETQYF.

The chain has TRBV15 and TRBJ1-5, with D uncertain. CDR1 is LNHNV, CDR2 YYDKDF, per germline (reference sequence). Between the trimmed V and J ends, which lost 3 bases and 4 bases, there was a span of 13 bases. The CDR3 spans 15 residues. In nucleotides, the CDR3 is TGTGCCACCAGCAGTTTTTCGTCGGGTAATCAGCCCCAGCATTTT. Its protein is CATSSFSSGNQPQHF.

J is TRBJ1-4 and V is TRBV28; TRBD1 is a possible D gene (6 bases). The CDR3 has 15 residues. The V end was cut by 7 bases, the J end by 8 bases, with 20 bases between. CDR1 and CDR2 (germline): MDHEN, SYDVKM. The chain's CDR3 is CASTLLQGTGEKLFF. In nucleotides, the CDR3 is TGTGCCAGCACCCTATTGCAGGGGACGGGGGAAAAACTGTTTTTT.

This clone occurred a few times. The chain couples TRBV4-2 to TRBJ2-1, with 8 bases that match TRBD2. The CDR3 spans 15 residues. CDR1 is LGHNA, CDR2 YNFKEQ, per germline. V lost 7 bases to trimming and J lost 1 base; unmatched junction nucleotides: 6. The CDR3 is CASTPGGLSYNEQFF. Written as DNA, the CDR3 is TGTGCCAGCACCCCGGGAGGGCTGTCCTACAATGAGCAGTTCTTC.

The chain recombines TRBV18 with TRBJ1-1, with no clear D. V lost 5 bases, J lost 0 bases, and 13 bases lay in between. CDR3 length: 15 amino acids. Germline V CDR1 and CDR2: KGHSH, LQKENI. CDR3 in DNA: TGTGCCAGCTCAGCCCGGACGACTATGAACACTGAAGCTTTCTTT. Residues: CASSARTTMNTEAFF. Full variable domain (outside the CDR3, taken from reference TRBV18 and TRBJ1-1): NAGVMQNPRHLVRRRGQEARLRCSPMKGHSHVYWYRQLPEEGLKFMVYLQKENIIDESGMPKERFSAEFPKEGPSILRIQQVVRGDSAAYFCASSARTTMNTEAFFGQGTRLTVV.

This sequence joins TRBV28 and TRBJ1-4; D is uncertain. Germline values: CDR1 MDHEN, CDR2 SYDVKM. This CDR3 is 11 amino acids long. Trimming pared 6 bases from V and 8 bases from J, leaving 7 bases between. CDR3 bases: TGTGCCAGCAGCCTGAGGGAAAAACTGTTTTTT. Translation: CASSLREKLFF. The full variable domain, rest sourced from reference TRBV28 and TRBJ1-4, is DVKVTQSSRYLVKRTGEKVFLECVQDMDHENMFWYRQDPGLGLRLIYFSYDVKMKEKGDIPEGYSVSREKKERFSLILESASTNQTSMYLCASSLREKLFFGSGTQLSVL.

The J gene is TRBJ1-3, the V gene TRBV29-1, with D possibly being TRBD1 (5 bases). Trimming took 5 bases from V and 9 from J, leaving 17 bases between them. The CDR3 totals 13 residues. CDR1 is SQVTM, CDR2 ANQGSEA, per germline. The CDR3 DNA follows: TGCAGCGTTCTCCAGACAGTCCCCGGCACCATATATTTT. This translates into CSVLQTVPGTIYF.